The next 30 T cell receptor beta chains were all read from a single sample in a study of response to subunit inactivated influenza vaccine (dated by TCRdb to between 2017 and 2018). The library was obtained by RT-PCR. The sequencer was an Illumina HiSeq 2500. TCRdb passed the public sequencing reads through fastp at Q25 and MiXCR, retaining productive beta sequences. Entries are consolidated by CDR3 protein sequence, retaining the most common genes and DNA. Recorded for this sample are 550,000 to 800,000 distinct CDR3 sequences; 15% to 19% of them occurred a single time. The ten largest clones add up to approximately 10% of the sample. The specimen comprised PBMCs from blood, sampled roughly 12 days after vaccination. These TCRs come from a man over 45 who received an inactivated influenza vaccine. Donor details come from another sample of the same person, matched by shared clones.

This clonotype was recorded many times. The chain employs TRBV4-1 and TRBJ2-3; 8 nucleotides line up with TRBD2. CDR3 size: 20 residues. V shed 1 base and J 0 bases; nucleotides not matched to a gene: 15. Germline V CDR1 and CDR2: MGHRA, YSYEKL. The CDR3 sequence is CASSQGPPLERGSSTDTQYF. For the CDR3, the DNA is TGCGCCAGCAGCCAAGGCCCCCCCCTAGAGCGGGGGTCTAGCACAGATACGCAGTATTTT.

This sequence joins TRBV20-1 and TRBJ2-5; D is unclear. Between the trimmed V and J ends, which lost 0 bases and 12 bases, there was a span of 14 bases. This CDR3 comprises 12 residues. Germline V lookup: CDR1 DFQATT, CDR2 SNEGSKA (reference sequence). The CDR3 region has the DNA TGCAGTGCTAGAGATCAGGCGATACGGGAGTACTTC. Protein product: CSARDQAIREYF.

The gene calls are TRBV7-9 and TRBJ2-2, with a possible D match to TRBD1 (6 bases). CDR3 length equals 15 residues. Trimming removed 1 base from V and 5 bases from J, with 11 bases in between. In germline, CDR1 is SEHNR, CDR2 FQNEAQ (reference sequence). Written as DNA, the CDR3 is TGTGCCAGCAGCTTAGTTGACAGGCAAACCGGGGAGCTGTTTTTT. Translation gives CASSLVDRQTGELFF.

The rearrangement uses TRBV7-2 and TRBJ2-5; tentatively, D is TRBD1 (5 bases). Trimming stripped 4 bases from V and 7 bases from J, with 10 bases between. CDR3 size: 12 residues. The germline CDR1 and CDR2 sequences are SGHTA and FQGNSA. CDR3 residues: CASSSSGATQYF. CDR3 bases: TGTGCCAGCAGCTCCTCTGGGGCGACCCAGTACTTC.

The chain couples TRBV7-9 to TRBJ2-7; a weak D match, TRBD2 (5 bases). Trimming pared 8 bases from V and 0 bases from J, leaving 8 bases between. Per the germline V gene, CDR1 is SEHNR and CDR2 is FQNEAQ (reference sequence). The CDR3 runs 12 residues. The chain's CDR3 is CASGLASYEQYF. Written as DNA, the CDR3 is TGTGCCAGCGGGCTAGCCTCCTACGAGCAGTACTTC.

This chain links TRBV5-1 with TRBJ2-5, with D unclear. The V end was cut by 4 bases, the J end by 1 base, with 11 bases between. The CDR3 length is 14 residues. Germline values: CDR1 SGHRS, CDR2 YFSETQ. CDR3 in amino acids: CASSPTVTQETQYF. DNA of the CDR3: TGCGCCAGCAGCCCCACAGTAACCCAAGAGACCCAGTACTTC. The variable domain in full, completed from reference TRBV5-1 and TRBJ2-5, reads KAGVTQTPRYLIKTRGQQVTLSCSPISGHRSVSWYQQTPGQGLQFLFEYFSETQRNKGNFPGRFSGRQFSNSRSEMNVSTLELGDSALYLCASSPTVTQETQYFGPGTRLLVL.

The V gene is TRBV6-2 or TRBV6-3, the J gene TRBJ1-4; D call uncertain. Germline-derived CDR1 and CDR2 are MNHEY and SVGEGT. The CDR3 is 14 amino acids. Trimming took 0 bases from V and 8 from J, leaving 10 bases between them. Here the CDR3 reads CASSYSVLAEKLFF. The CDR3 DNA follows: TGTGCCAGCAGTTACTCGGTTCTCGCAGAAAAACTGTTTTTT.

This clonotype turned up a few times. The chain is built from TRBV16 and TRBJ2-1; D is undetermined. Trimming took off 2 bases at V and 6 bases at J, with 14 bases between the two ends. This CDR3 is 15 amino acids long. Germline values: CDR1 KGHSY, CDR2 FQNENV. DNA of the CDR3: TGTGCCAGCAGCCAAGGGGATGGTGGTATCAATGAGCAGTTCTTC. Translation gives CASSQGDGGINEQFF. Together with reference TRBV16 and TRBJ2-1, the CDR3 gives the full variable domain: GEEVAQTPKHLVRGEGQKAKLYCAPIKGHSYVFWYQQVLKNEFKFLISFQNENVFDETGMPKERFSAKCLPNSPCSLEIQATKLEDSAVYFCASSQGDGGINEQFFGPGTRLTVL.

V is TRBV29-1 and J is TRBJ2-7, with D possibly matching TRBD2 (5 bases). The CDR3 totals 11 residues. The germline gives CDR1 SQVTM, CDR2 ANQGSEA. V was pared by 3 bases and J by 5 bases, with 8 bases between. The CDR3 reads CSVERAHEQYF. In nucleotides, the CDR3 is TGCAGCGTTGAGCGGGCCCACGAGCAGTACTTC.

Remarks on this clonotype: An end of the junction does not agree with germline; a read error may underlie this. The CDR3, as DNA: TGTGCCAGCAGCTTTGATTCGGGGGCGAACGCTGAAGCTTTCTTT. Protein product: CASSFDSGANAEAFF. This chain connects TRBV5-6 to TRBJ1-1; TRBD1 is a possible D gene (6 bases). The germline gives CDR1 SGHDT, CDR2 YYEEEE. CDR3 size: 15 residues.

J is TRBJ2-5 and V is TRBV6-2 or TRBV6-3; D unclear. Trimming took 0 bases from V and 2 from J, leaving 10 bases between them. The CDR3 loop spans 15 amino acids. Germline values: CDR1 MNHEY, CDR2 SVGEGT. The CDR3, as DNA: TGTGCCAGCAGTTACTCGTGGGGTTCGCAAGAGACCCAGTACTTC. Protein: CASSYSWGSQETQYF.

The J gene is TRBJ2-7, the V gene TRBV27, with TRBD1 matching 9 bases. The germline gives CDR1 MNHEY, CDR2 SMNVEV (reference sequence). V lost 4 bases and J lost 3; bases outside the gene matches: 7. This CDR3 has 15 amino acids. CDR3 sequence: CASSSPGQGIYEQYF. The DNA for the CDR3 is TGTGCCAGCAGTTCTCCGGGACAGGGTATCTACGAGCAGTACTTC.

The chain uses TRBV28 and TRBJ2-3; 9 bases are shared with TRBD2. Germline CDR1 reads MDHEN; CDR2 reads SYDVKM. Trimming cost V 5 bases and J 2 bases; bases outside gene matches: 5. The CDR3 length is 15 residues. This CDR3 reads CASSRLAGITDTQYF. In nucleotides, the CDR3 is TGTGCCAGCAGTCGGCTAGCGGGGATCACAGATACGCAGTATTTT.

The chain joins TRBV18 to TRBJ2-1; 8 nucleotides line up with TRBD1. This CDR3 comprises 18 residues. The germline V gene encodes CDR1 KGHSH and CDR2 LQKENI. V gave up 2 bases and J gave up 8 bases; unmatched junction bases: 17. The CDR3 DNA reads as TGTGCCAGCTCACCAGTACGGACAGGGTCAGGTGTATTGCATGAGCAGTTCTTC. Its translation: CASSPVRTGSGVLHEQFF. The complete variable domain, with remaining parts taken from reference TRBV18 and TRBJ2-1, reads NAGVMQNPRHLVRRRGQEARLRCSPMKGHSHVYWYRQLPEEGLKFMVYLQKENIIDESGMPKERFSAEFPKEGPSILRIQQVVRGDSAAYFCASSPVRTGSGVLHEQFFGPGTRLTVL.

The chain recombines TRBV20-1 with TRBJ1-4, with D uncertain. Germline V gene sequence: CDR1 DFQATT, CDR2 SNEGSKA (reference sequence). This CDR3 has 13 amino acids. V lost 7 bases, J lost 0 bases, and 9 bases lay in between. The CDR3 coding sequence is TGCAGTGTCGGTAGAACAACTAATGAAAAACTGTTTTTT. Protein: CSVGRTTNEKLFF.

The V call is TRBV7-2, the J call TRBJ1-4, with D unresolved. The V end lost 7 bases, the J end lost 8 bases, and 20 bases lay between the germline ends. This CDR3 has 15 amino acids. The germline V gene has CDR1 SGHTA and CDR2 FQGNSA. In nucleotides, the CDR3 is TGTGCCAGCACGCCCCGGACGGCCGTTGGGGAAAAACTGTTTTTT. Its protein is CASTPRTAVGEKLFF.

The rearrangement joins TRBV28 to TRBJ2-7, with unresolved D. The CDR3 is made up of 13 amino acids. The V and J ends lost 4 bases and 4 bases respectively, with 11 bases between them. CDR1 and CDR2 (germline): MDHEN, SYDVKM. This chain's CDR3 is CASSSILAYEQYF. In DNA, the CDR3 is TGTGCCAGCAGTTCTATTCTCGCGTACGAGCAGTACTTC.

This clonotype was counted a few times. The rearrangement links TRBV19 to TRBJ2-7; 11 bases map to TRBD1. J gave up 1 base and V 5 bases, and 4 bases lay outside the gene matches. This CDR3 contains 15 residues. Germline V gene lookup returns CDR1 LNHDA and CDR2 SQIVND (reference sequence). The CDR3 reads CASSAGTGGSYEQYF. The CDR3 coding sequence is TGTGCCAGTAGTGCCGGGACAGGGGGGTCCTACGAGCAGTACTTC.

This chain links TRBV24-1 with TRBJ2-3, with D tentatively TRBD1 or TRBD2 (5 bases each). V was clipped by 4 bases and J by 4 bases, with 17 bases between them. CDR3 size: 16 residues. Germline assignment: CDR1 KGHDR and CDR2 SFDVKD. CDR3 sequence reads: CATSDTGAKSSDTQYF. CDR3 bases: TGTGCCACCAGTGACACCGGGGCTAAGAGTTCAGATACGCAGTATTTT.

This clonotype showed up just a few times. V and J are TRBV4-3 and TRBJ1-6; D gene ambiguous. V shed 5 bases and J shed 7 bases, with 9 bases lying between them. CDR1 is LGHNA and CDR2 is YSLEER in the germline V gene. CDR3 length equals 13 residues. The CDR3 bases are TGCGCCAGCAGCTCTCGTTGGAATTCACCCCTCCACTTT. Protein product: CASSSRWNSPLHF.

This clonotype was detected only a few times. In DNA, the CDR3 is TGCAGTGCTAGCGGGGTCTACCGTCATGAGCAGTTCTTC. Translation: CSASGVYRHEQFF. The chain uses TRBV20-1 and TRBJ2-1; D perhaps matches TRBD2 (5 bases). Germline loops: CDR1 DFQATT, CDR2 SNEGSKA (reference sequence). This CDR3 is 13 amino acids long. Trimming pared 3 bases from V and 8 bases from J, leaving 14 bases between.

This clonotype was detected only a few times. This chain connects TRBV10-3 to TRBJ2-6; D possibly corresponds to TRBD1 (7 bases). The CDR3 sequence is 16 residues long. Looked up from germline, CDR1 is ENHRY and CDR2 is SYGVKD. V lost 5 bases, J lost 2 bases, and 13 bases lay in between. The CDR3 sequence is CAISKGGGTGANVLTF. The CDR3 DNA follows: TGTGCCATCAGTAAAGGGGGCGGGACTGGGGCCAACGTCCTGACTTTC.

Only a few counts were recorded for this clonotype. The CDR3 DNA reads as TGCAGCGCCGGGATCGACTACGAGCAGTACTTC. This sequence encodes CSAGIDYEQYF. The chain combines TRBV29-1 with TRBJ2-7; maybe TRBD2 (5 bases). The germline V and J ends were trimmed by 7 bases and 3 bases, with 10 bases remaining between them. Germline loops: CDR1 SQVTM, CDR2 ANQGSEA. The CDR3 runs to 11 residues.

The CDR3 loop reads CSALRTGVSYNEQFF. CDR3 in DNA: TGCAGTGCGCTCCGAACAGGGGTCTCCTACAATGAGCAGTTCTTC. The chain carries TRBV20-1 and TRBJ2-1, with 7 bases matching TRBD1. CDR1 DFQATT and CDR2 SNEGSKA come from the germline V gene (reference sequence). The ends lost 6 bases at V and 0 bases at J; junction bases unmatched: 8. The CDR3 spans 15 residues.

The V gene is TRBV7-9, the J gene TRBJ2-6; 7 bases agree with TRBD1. Germline trimming cut 3 bases from V and 2 bases from J; bases unmatched to any gene: 4. The CDR3 consists of 16 residues. CDR1 and CDR2 from the germline V gene are SEHNR and FQNEAQ (reference sequence). The CDR3 reads CASSFGTVAGANVLTF. As DNA, the CDR3 is TGTGCCAGCAGCTTTGGGACAGTGGCTGGGGCCAACGTCCTGACTTTC.

This chain connects TRBV20-1 to TRBJ1-1; 11 bases fit TRBD1. J lost 7 bases, V lost 6 bases, and 7 bases had no gene match. CDR3 length equals 13 residues. Germline-derived CDR1 and CDR2 are DFQATT and SNEGSKA (reference sequence). The CDR3: CSALRTGGNEAFF. The CDR3 DNA reads as TGCAGTGCCCTACGGACAGGGGGCAATGAAGCTTTCTTT.

This clonotype appeared many times. This chain links TRBV6-2 or TRBV6-3 with TRBJ2-1; no clear D. Germline V lookup: CDR1 MNHEY, CDR2 SVGEGT. The CDR3 length is 13 residues. Deletions cut 0 bases from V and 4 bases from J, with 4 bases between. CDR3 nucleotides: TGTGCCAGCAGTTACTCAGATTACAATGAGCAGTTCTTC. Encoded protein: CASSYSDYNEQFF.

Concerning this clonotype: Possible read error: a much larger clone is one base away. This chain uses TRBV29-1 with TRBJ2-5; 7 bases line up with TRBD1. Germline V gene data show CDR1 as SQVTM and CDR2 as ANQGSEA. The CDR3 loop spans 13 amino acids. CDR3 bases: TGCAGCGTAGAGGGGACAGCCCGAGAGGCCCAGTACTTC. This codes for CSVEGTAREAQYF.

The genes are TRBV12-5 and TRBJ2-5; 14 positions agree with TRBD2. The CDR3 totals 16 residues. Germline CDR1 LGHNT, CDR2 FRNRAP. V shed 4 bases, J shed 1 base, and the junction held 2 bases outside the gene matches. CDR3 coding DNA: TGTGCTAGTGGTTCCGGACTAGCGGGAGGCCAAGAGACCCAGTACTTC. It is translated as CASGSGLAGGQETQYF.

This clonotype has a handful of counts. The chain couples TRBV6-1 to TRBJ2-2, with D possibly matching TRBD1 (6 bases). There are 14 residues in the CDR3. CDR1 MNHNS and CDR2 SASEGT come from the germline V gene. V lost 10 bases and J 1 base, leaving 13 bases between the germline ends. The CDR3 coding sequence is TGTGCCACCAACAGGGTGAGGAACACCGGGGAGCTGTTTTTT. It codes for CATNRVRNTGELFF.